The 27 T cell receptor beta chains below were found in one sample sequenced in a study of blood T cell repertoires in COVID-19. Profiling relied on immunoSEQ multiplex PCR, and the TCRdb table lists in-frame clones only, not all of them. The data contain around 99,000 clones, 79% of them singletons. The sequencing sample was made of peripheral blood. All receptors derive from a woman older than 75 with active or convalescent COVID-19.

This rearrangement joins TRBV28 to TRBJ2-1; D unclear. Germline V gene lookup returns CDR1 MDHEN and CDR2 SYDVKM. V was trimmed by 2 bases and J by 6 bases, leaving 2 bases between them. The CDR3 runs 11 residues. CDR3 bases: TGTGCCAGCAGTTTACTCAATGAGCAGTTCTTC. Residues: CASSLLNEQFF.

This chain connects TRBV6-2 or TRBV6-3 to TRBJ1-4; 8 bases line up with TRBD1. CDR3 length equals 15 residues. V lost 4 bases, J lost 7 bases, and 8 bases stayed unmatched. Germline-derived CDR1 and CDR2 are MNHEY and SVGEGT. CDR3 in DNA: TGTGCCAGCAGTTCCGTGGACAGGGAGCGTGAAAAACTGTTTTTT. This sequence encodes CASSSVDREREKLFF.

This clone was counted a few times. The CDR3 DNA is TGTGCCAGCAGTACGGTCGGGGAGCTGTTTTTT. It is translated as CASSTVGELFF. V usage is TRBV13 and J usage is TRBJ2-2; D is uncertain. CDR1 is PRHDT and CDR2 is FYEKMQ in the germline V gene (reference sequence). The CDR3 runs to 11 residues. Between the trimmed V and J ends, which lost 6 bases and 7 bases, there was a span of 6 bases. The whole variable domain, remainder taken from reference TRBV13 and TRBJ2-2, is AAGVIQSPRHLIKEKRETATLKCYPIPRHDTVYWYQQGPGQDPQFLISFYEKMQSDKGSIPDRFSAQQFSDYHSELNMSSLELGDSALYFCASSTVGELFFGEGSRLTVL.

This clone was recorded only once. The chain combines TRBV9 with TRBJ2-1, with D maybe TRBD2 (5 bases). The V end was cut by 0 bases, the J end by 0 bases, with 7 bases between. The length of the CDR3 is 15 residues. The germline CDR1 and CDR2 sequences are SGDLS and YYNGEE. Here the CDR3 DNA reads TGTGCCAGCAGCGTAGGGCGGGCCTCCTACAATGAGCAGTTCTTC. It is translated as CASSVGRASYNEQFF.

This rearrangement joins TRBV7-3 to TRBJ2-5; 8 positions agree with TRBD2. The trim removed 2 bases at V and 5 bases at J, leaving 13 bases unmatched. Germline V gene lookup returns CDR1 SGHTA and CDR2 FQGTGA. The CDR3 loop spans 17 amino acids. CDR3 bases: TGTGCCAGCAGCTTAGGAATTGGACTAGCCACGGCGGAGACCCAGTACTTC. Protein: CASSLGIGLATAETQYF.

The chain is built from TRBV19 and TRBJ2-2; perhaps TRBD2 as D (6 bases). The V gene's germline CDR1 is LNHDA and CDR2 SQIVND (reference sequence). CDR3 length: 15 amino acids. V was trimmed by 7 bases and J by 1 base, leaving 13 bases between them. This CDR3 reads CASTGVGMNTGELFF. For the CDR3, the DNA is TGTGCCAGTACGGGGGTCGGGATGAACACCGGGGAGCTGTTTTTT.

The rearrangement joins TRBV10-2 to TRBJ2-1, with TRBD1 matching over 7 bases. The CDR3 runs 16 residues. After removal of 3 bases from V and 6 bases from J, the junction contained 11 bases not matched to a gene. Germline CDR1 WSHSY, CDR2 SAAADI. The CDR3 DNA is TGCGCCAGCAGTGACCCTCGACAGGGTCCCATCAATGAGCAGTTCTTC. Encoded protein: CASSDPRQGPINEQFF.

The chain recombines TRBV5-6 with TRBJ1-6; the D gene is possibly TRBD1 (6 bases). This CDR3 region has 15 residues. Trimming removed 1 base from V and 8 bases from J, with 13 bases in between. The germline gives CDR1 SGHDT, CDR2 YYEEEE. CDR3 in DNA: TGTGCCAGCAGCTTGCTTCAGGGGCTGGATTCACCCCTCCACTTT. The encoded protein is CASSLLQGLDSPLHF.

The rearrangement joins TRBV19 to TRBJ1-2; D possibly corresponds to TRBD1 (5 bases). V was trimmed by 4 bases and J by 4 bases, leaving 22 bases between them. Germline V gene sequence: CDR1 LNHDA, CDR2 SQIVND (reference sequence). CDR3 size: 17 residues. This CDR3 is CASSRGHTITRTYGYTF. For the CDR3, the DNA is TGTGCCAGTAGTAGAGGACACACCATAACGAGAACCTATGGCTACACCTTC.

The V call is TRBV7-9, the J call TRBJ1-5, with no clear D. Trimming cost V 2 bases and J 0 bases, with 5 bases left between them. The length of the CDR3 is 14 residues. Germline-derived CDR1 and CDR2 are SEHNR and FQNEAQ (reference sequence). The CDR3 reads CASSLSSSNQPQHF. The CDR3 DNA sequence: TGTGCCAGCAGCTTATCGTCTAGCAATCAGCCCCAGCATTTT. The full variable domain, with the rest looked up from reference TRBV7-9 and TRBJ1-5, is DTGVSQNPRHKITKRGQNVTFRCDPISEHNRLYWYRQTLGQGPEFLTYFQNEAQLEKSRLLSDRFSAERPKGSFSTLEIQRTEQGDSAMYLCASSLSSSNQPQHFGDGTRLSIL.

The chain combines TRBV19 with TRBJ1-5; 8 nucleotides align to TRBD1. With 5 bases clipped from V and 0 bases from J, the junction kept 9 bases outside the gene matches. The CDR3 contains 17 residues. Germline V lookup: CDR1 LNHDA, CDR2 SQIVND (reference sequence). This chain's CDR3 is CASSGGDRSYSNQPQHF. CDR3 sequence (DNA): TGTGCCAGTAGTGGGGGGGACAGGAGTTATAGCAATCAGCCCCAGCATTTT.

On this clone itself: One junction end disagrees with the germline gene, perhaps due to a read error. The rearrangement links TRBV5-1 to TRBJ2-7, with TRBD2 matching 9 bases. The CDR3 extends over 15 amino acids. In germline, CDR1 is SGHRS, CDR2 YFSETQ. The CDR3 nucleotides are TGTGCCAGCAGCCCCTCGGTAGCGGGAGCGGGGGAGCAGTACTTC. This translates into CASSPSVAGAGEQYF. The full variable domain, completed using reference TRBV5-1 and TRBJ2-7, is KAGVTQTPRYLIKTRGQQVTLSCSPISGHRSVSWYQQTPGQGLQFLFEYFSETQRNKGNFPGRFSGRQFSNSRSEMNVSTLELGDSALYLCASSPSVAGAGEQYFGPGTRLTVT.

CDR3 sequence (DNA): TGTGCCAGCAGTTCTCTGGGAAGCGGAGGGGCGAGAGTGATAGAGACCCAGTACTTC. This sequence encodes CASSSLGSGGARVIETQYF. The rearrangement uses TRBV28 and TRBJ2-5; D might be TRBD2 (6 bases). The CDR3 sequence is 19 residues long. V gave up 4 bases and J gave up 4 bases, with 28 bases separating them. Germline values: CDR1 MDHEN, CDR2 SYDVKM.

V usage is TRBV28 and J usage is TRBJ2-1; weak D call: TRBD1 (5 bases). This CDR3 contains 14 residues. V dropped 5 bases and J dropped 2 bases, with 10 bases sitting between them. Germline lookup yields CDR1 MDHEN and CDR2 SYDVKM. The DNA for the CDR3 is TGTGCCAGCAGTCTGACAGCCCCCTACAATGAGCAGTTCTTC. This gives the protein CASSLTAPYNEQFF.

The rearrangement links TRBV11-2 to TRBJ2-4, with 7 bases aligning to TRBD1. This CDR3 contains 14 residues. Unmatched junction bases numbered 5, after V lost 5 bases and J lost 4 bases. Germline CDR1 reads SGHAT; CDR2 reads FQNNGV. The CDR3 reads CASSIGQAKNIQYF. In nucleotides, the CDR3 is TGTGCCAGCAGCATCGGACAGGCTAAAAACATTCAGTACTTC.

The table lists this clone with a count of one. The V and J genes are TRBV18 and TRBJ2-5; 10 nucleotides line up with TRBD1. In germline, CDR1 is KGHSH, CDR2 LQKENI. J was trimmed by 4 bases and V by 5 bases; bases with no gene match: 7. This CDR3 comprises 15 residues. CDR3: CASSTRQGAGETQYF. For the CDR3, the DNA is TGTGCCAGCTCAACACGACAGGGGGCAGGAGAGACCCAGTACTTC. Based on the CDR3 plus reference TRBV18 and TRBJ2-5, the full variable domain is NAGVMQNPRHLVRRRGQEARLRCSPMKGHSHVYWYRQLPEEGLKFMVYLQKENIIDESGMPKERFSAEFPKEGPSILRIQQVVRGDSAAYFCASSTRQGAGETQYFGPGTRLLVL.

The chain joins TRBV2 to TRBJ1-2; D ambiguous. Germline CDR1 is SNHLY and CDR2 is FYNNEI. Trimming pared 4 bases from V and 7 bases from J, leaving 10 bases between. The CDR3 contains 12 residues. Written as DNA, the CDR3 is TGTGCCAGCAGTGTTGTCCCCTCTGGCTACACCTTC. Protein: CASSVVPSGYTF. Full variable domain (remainder filled in from reference TRBV2 and TRBJ1-2): EPEVTQTPSHQVTQMGQEVILRCVPISNHLYFYWYRQILGQKVEFLVSFYNNEISEKSEIFDDQFSVERPDGSNFTLKIRSTKLEDSAMYFCASSVVPSGYTFGSGTRLTVV.

The chain uses TRBV29-1 and TRBJ1-2; tentative D call: TRBD1 (6 bases). The germline V gene encodes CDR1 SQVTM and CDR2 ANQGSEA. The V and J ends lost 1 base and 4 bases respectively, with 16 bases between them. This CDR3 has 15 residues. CDR3 bases: TGCAGCGTTGAAGGAGGGGTTCAGGGGACCTATGGCTACACCTTC. Encoded protein: CSVEGGVQGTYGYTF. The entire variable domain, with the rest obtained from reference TRBV29-1 and TRBJ1-2, is as follows: SAVISQKPSRDICQRGTSLTIQCQVDSQVTMMFWYRQQPGQSLTLIATANQGSEATYESGFVIDKFPISRPNLTFSTLTVSNMSPEDSSIYLCSVEGGVQGTYGYTFGSGTRLTVV.

This chain joins TRBV5-4 and TRBJ1-6; no reliable D call. CDR1 SGHNT and CDR2 YYREEE come from the germline V gene (reference sequence). V was cut by 4 bases and J by 4 bases, with 9 bases left in between. This CDR3 is built from 14 residues. The CDR3 reads CASSRTGYNSPLHF. The CDR3, as DNA: TGTGCCAGCAGCCGGACGGGATATAATTCACCCCTCCACTTT.

The V and J genes are TRBV7-8 and TRBJ1-2; TRBD1 might be the D (6 bases). CDR1 and CDR2 from the germline V gene are SGHVS and FQNEAQ. The CDR3 has 15 residues. Trimming stripped 1 base from V and 4 bases from J, with 13 bases between. The CDR3 DNA is TGTGCCAGCAGCTTAGGGACAGCCTCGCCCTATGGCTACACCTTC. Translation gives CASSLGTASPYGYTF. The whole variable domain, remainder taken from reference TRBV7-8 and TRBJ1-2, is GAGVSQSPRYKVAKRGQDVALRCDPISGHVSLFWYQQALGQGPEFLTYFQNEAQLDKSGLPSDRFFAERPEGSVSTLKIQRTQQEDSAVYLCASSLGTASPYGYTFGSGTRLTVV.

V usage is TRBV7-8 and J usage is TRBJ2-4; 9 bases are shared with TRBD2. J gave up 6 bases and V 1 base, and 22 bases lay outside the gene matches. The CDR3 consists of 21 residues. The germline V gene has CDR1 SGHVS and CDR2 FQNEAQ. CDR3 region: CASSLVSGDRRTSAKGNIQYF. The CDR3 DNA sequence: TGTGCCAGCAGCTTAGTAAGTGGGGACAGACGGACTAGCGCGAAGGGAAACATTCAGTACTTC.

The chain couples TRBV11-2 to TRBJ2-3; 7 nucleotides match TRBD2. V shed 5 bases and J 0 bases; nucleotides not matched to a gene: 14. This CDR3 is 18 amino acids long. In germline, CDR1 is SGHAT, CDR2 FQNNGV. CDR3 residues: CASSPLTASGPSTDTQYF. CDR3 sequence (DNA): TGTGCCAGCAGCCCCTTGACGGCTAGCGGTCCTAGCACAGATACGCAGTATTTT.

This clone was recorded a few times. The chain couples TRBV6-1 to TRBJ1-6; D perhaps matches TRBD1 (5 bases). The V end was cut by 1 base, the J end by 8 bases, with 15 bases between. The CDR3 is made up of 16 amino acids. Germline-derived CDR1 and CDR2 are MNHNS and SASEGT. The CDR3 coding sequence is TGTGCCAGCAGTGAAGGGGGGGGAAGGTCTTATTCACCCCTCCACTTT. Translating it yields CASSEGGGRSYSPLHF.

The chain uses TRBV9 and TRBJ2-7, with a tentative D call TRBD2 (5 bases). Germline loops: CDR1 SGDLS, CDR2 YYNGEE. The CDR3 runs to 14 residues. V was clipped by 0 bases and J by 7 bases, with 14 bases between them. CDR3 DNA sequence: TGTGCCAGCAGCGTAGGGATGACGGGAATGGAGCAGTACTTC. Protein sequence: CASSVGMTGMEQYF.

CDR3 nucleotide sequence: TGTGCCAGCAGTTTAGCCGGGATAGGGACCCAGTACTTC. Its translation: CASSLAGIGTQYF. The chain carries TRBV12-3 or TRBV12-4 and TRBJ2-5; a weak D match, TRBD2 (5 bases). The CDR3 runs 13 residues. Trimming removed 0 bases at V and 7 bases at J, with 9 bases between.

The chain links TRBV6-1 to TRBJ2-3; TRBD2 aligns across 10 bases. Germline CDR1 is MNHNS and CDR2 is SASEGT. V shed 2 bases, J shed 4 bases, and the junction held 3 bases outside the gene matches. CDR3 length: 15 amino acids. The CDR3 spells CASSESLAGADTQYF. CDR3 nucleotides: TGTGCCAGCAGTGAATCTCTAGCGGGAGCAGATACGCAGTATTTT.

The rearrangement joins TRBV5-1 to TRBJ2-7; 11 bases agree with TRBD2. This CDR3 is 17 amino acids long. Germline values: CDR1 SGHRS, CDR2 YFSETQ. J gave up 0 bases and V 0 bases, and 5 bases lay outside the gene matches. DNA of the CDR3: TGCGCCAGCAGCTTGGGCCCTACTAGCGGGAGCTCCTACGAGCAGTACTTC. Protein: CASSLGPTSGSSYEQYF.